This TCR beta chain was sequenced during a study of T cells in Graves' hyperthyroidism and ophthalmopathy. Study background: Peripheral blood was obtained at initial diagnosis, preceding any treatment. Overall study results and limits: Among thyroid clonotypes expanded above 0.001, most also appeared in blood.

Trimming pared 4 bases from V and 3 bases from J, leaving 14 bases between. Germline V lookup: CDR1 SGHKS, CDR2 YYEKEE (reference sequence). The CDR3 is made up of 15 amino acids. TCR beta CDR3 region amplification was performed from RNA transcripts. HTBI primers drove first-round RT-PCR of the TCR CDR3. MiXCR, run by TCRdb on the multiplex PCR reads, gives a single entry per CDR3 protein. The sample lists under 350,000 distinct CDR3 sequences; approximately 13% were seen once. As concerns this clonotype: The target antigen is unknown.

Diagnosis relied on clinical symptoms, serum thyroxine and TRAb, thyroid ultrasound and orbital computed tomography. Fresh peripheral blood, about 9.6 ml, yielded the PBMCs. J is TRBJ1-3 and V is TRBV5-5; no reliable D call. Sequencing was carried out using blood. This sequence originates from a woman between 40 and 50 years old with Graves' hyperthyroidism. The CDR3 sequence is CASSRGPLVGNTIYF. The CDR3 nucleotides are TGTGCCAGCAGCCGAGGACCCTTGGTTGGAAACACCATATATTTT.